The rows below give T cell receptor beta chains drawn from one sample of a study of OX40 agonist ivuxolimab in advanced cancers. Assay: immunoSEQ multiplex PCR; the TCRdb copy retains only in-frame clones and omits some. The sample includes tens of thousands of clones, over 75% of them seen just once. This specimen consisted of CD4+ or CD8+ T cells sorted from blood, obtained in a trial of the OX40 agonist ivuxolimab. The receptors derive from an adult with an advanced solid tumor such as melanoma, head and neck, liver or kidney cancer. Each CDR3 is given without its conserved first and last residue. Each record gives: V gene, J gene, CDR3 protein.

V: TRBV6-5; J: TRBJ1-1; CDR3: ASGGTGNTEAF
V: TRBV9; J: TRBJ2-5; CDR3: ASSPGLADQETQY
V: TRBV6-5; J: TRBJ2-1; CDR3: ASTKSNEQF
V: TRBV28; J: TRBJ1-2; CDR3: ASSTTGFDHT
V: TRBV19; J: TRBJ1-1; CDR3: ASSKDRAEAF
V: TRBV30; J: TRBJ2-3; CDR3: AWSPAGRGTDTQY
V: TRBV7-6; J: TRBJ2-1; CDR3: ASSLRAGGSSYNEQF
V: TRBV13; J: TRBJ2-7; CDR3: ASSLEARGGYEQY
V: TRBV7-9; J: TRBJ2-1; CDR3: ASSLGQGYNEQF
V: TRBV5-8; J: TRBJ2-7; CDR3: ASSLVGLRDSSYEQY
V: TRBV5-1; J: TRBJ2-7; CDR3: ASSLLGGEGYEQY
V: TRBV15; J: TRBJ2-3; CDR3: ATSRDPPDTQY
V: TRBV11-3; J: TRBJ2-2; CDR3: ASSPGQGTGELF
V: TRBV29-1; J: TRBJ2-5; CDR3: SVALTSGRSRETQY
V: TRBV4-3; J: TRBJ2-1; CDR3: ASSQVIGRAIMDEQF
V: TRBV7-9; J: TRBJ2-3; CDR3: ASQRMDTQY
V: TRBV7-9; J: TRBJ2-1; CDR3: ASSWTGRIDEQF
V: TRBV7-9; J: TRBJ2-7; CDR3: ASSGRYKGREQY
V: TRBV5-3; J: .; CDR3: ARPYRPGLAHEQY
V: TRBV7-8; J: TRBJ2-1; CDR3: ASSMASYNEQF
V: TRBV7-8; J: TRBJ1-1; CDR3: ASSASGGEGTEAF
V: TRBV27; J: TRBJ2-1; CDR3: ASSSYRLQGYNEQF
V: TRBV4-2; J: TRBJ1-6; CDR3: ASSQDWAGPNSPLH
V: TRBV27; J: TRBJ2-5; CDR3: ASSPGTQKRETQY
V: TRBV9; J: TRBJ1-3; CDR3: ASSLLGNTIY
V: TRBV6-6; J: TRBJ2-3; CDR3: ASSPGQGVVDTQY
V: TRBV4-1; J: TRBJ2-7; CDR3: ASSQSPFVSISGRGASYEQY
V: TRBV30; J: TRBJ2-7; CDR3: AWSDAGTIYEQY
V: TRBV10-3; J: TRBJ2-1; CDR3: AIQVAGGPDHNEQF
V: TRBV9; J: TRBJ2-5; CDR3: ASSGPSGRAETQY
V: TRBV27; J: TRBJ1-5; CDR3: ASSLSGQGSNQPQH
V: TRBV7-3; J: TRBJ2-5; CDR3: ASSLDGGGETQY
V: TRBV6-1; J: TRBJ2-5; CDR3: ASSDLSGPGETQY
V: TRBV11-2; J: TRBJ2-5; CDR3: ASSLGQGETQY
V: TRBV25-1; J: TRBJ2-5; CDR3: ASSESGGGKTQY
V: TRBV7-9; J: TRBJ2-7; CDR3: ASHRTGKTYEQY